This TCR beta chain was documented in a study of CD8 T cells in ankylosing spondylitis. One entry per CDR3 protein, called by TCRdb with MiXCR from the 5' RACE reads. The sample lists roughly 260,000 distinct CDR3 sequences, around 20% occurring once. The junction had 6 bases not matched to a gene; V was cut back by 5 bases and J by 6 bases. Germline V CDR1 and CDR2: SGHTA, FQGTGA. The CDR3 is 14 residues long. J is TRBJ2-1 and V is TRBV7-3, with 8 nucleotides matching TRBD1. This clonotype was obtained from a male donor with ankylosing spondylitis or in good health (not recorded which). The sequencing sample was made of blood, either unsorted or a sorted T cell fraction (not recorded which). Here the CDR3 reads CASSPRTGPNEQFF. DNA for the CDR3: TGTGCCAGCAGCCCCCGGACAGGGCCCAATGAGCAGTTCTTC.